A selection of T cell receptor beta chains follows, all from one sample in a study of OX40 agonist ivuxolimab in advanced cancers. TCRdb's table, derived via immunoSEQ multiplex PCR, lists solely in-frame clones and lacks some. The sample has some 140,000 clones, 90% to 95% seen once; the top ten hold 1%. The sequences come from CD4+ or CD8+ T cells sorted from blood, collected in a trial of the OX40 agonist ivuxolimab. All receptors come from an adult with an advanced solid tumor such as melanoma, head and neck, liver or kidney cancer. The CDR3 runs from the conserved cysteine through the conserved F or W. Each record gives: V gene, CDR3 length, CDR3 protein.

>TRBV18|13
CASREGSSYEQYF
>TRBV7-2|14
CASSLTQGTDTQYF
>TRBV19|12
CASRDRTYEQYF
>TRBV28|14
CASRTPGGTYEQYF
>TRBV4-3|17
CASSQDPGTYSNEKLFF
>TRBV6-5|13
CASSYASWETQYF
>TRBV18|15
CASSPRTGDSYGYTF
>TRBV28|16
CASSFPLASGKDEQFF
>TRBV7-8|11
CASSLTNEAFF
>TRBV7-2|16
CASSFVGGGASSPLHF
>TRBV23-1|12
CASSSGGAGAFF
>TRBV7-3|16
CASSSAPGLAGGKQYF